This paragraph covers one TCR beta chain sequence. Its target is not known. This sample stems from a study of CXCR3-negative and CXCR3-positive naive CD8 T cells. General study results and limits: Naive subsets had comparable surface CD5; TCR strength was inferred from TRB CDR3 properties. Freshly isolated PBMCs were used in most assays, given partial CXCR3 loss after freezing.

5' RACE with UMI labels generated the TRB cDNA libraries. TCRdb reprocessed the 5' RACE reads, keeping one entry per CDR3 protein, no DNA. In all, the sample yields approximately 20,000 distinct CDR3 sequences. Sample: memory CD8+ T cells from blood. The sequence came from a human donor in good health. Some clones in this sample may be carry-over from other donors' samples.

CDR3 sequence: CASSSLQGSYNEQFF. The J gene is TRBJ2-1, the V gene TRBV7-9. The CDR3 runs to 15 residues. Germline V gives CDR1 SEHNR, CDR2 FQNEAQ (reference sequence).